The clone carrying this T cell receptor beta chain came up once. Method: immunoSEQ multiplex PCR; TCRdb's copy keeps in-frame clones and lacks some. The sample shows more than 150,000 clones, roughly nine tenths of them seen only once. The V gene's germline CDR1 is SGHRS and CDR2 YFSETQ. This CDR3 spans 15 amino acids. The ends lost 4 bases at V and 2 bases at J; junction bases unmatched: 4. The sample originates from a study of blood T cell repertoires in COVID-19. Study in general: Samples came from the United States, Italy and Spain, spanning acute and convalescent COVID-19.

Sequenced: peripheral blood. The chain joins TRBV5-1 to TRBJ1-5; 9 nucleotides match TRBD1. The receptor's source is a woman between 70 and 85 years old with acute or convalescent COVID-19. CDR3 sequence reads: CASSPGQGGNQPQHF. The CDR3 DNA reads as TGCGCCAGCAGCCCGGGACAGGGCGGCAATCAGCCCCAGCATTTT.